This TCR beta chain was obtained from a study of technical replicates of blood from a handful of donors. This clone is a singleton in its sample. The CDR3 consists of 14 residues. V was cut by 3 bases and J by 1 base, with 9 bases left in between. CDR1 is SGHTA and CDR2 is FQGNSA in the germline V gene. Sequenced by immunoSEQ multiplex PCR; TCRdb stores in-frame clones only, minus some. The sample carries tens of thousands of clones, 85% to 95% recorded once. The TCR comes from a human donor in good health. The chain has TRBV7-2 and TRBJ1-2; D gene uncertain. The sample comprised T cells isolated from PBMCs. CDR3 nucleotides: TGTGCCAGCAGCTTTTCAGGTTATAACTATGGCTACACCTTC. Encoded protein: CASSFSGYNYGYTF.